What follows is one T cell receptor beta chain and its context. This clone was observed a handful of times. Its antigen is unknown. The record has no base qualities; no much larger clone is one base away. TRB sequencing used genomic DNA with the immunoSEQ assay at survey resolution or the hsTCRB kit. From the authors' description of their analysis: Initial read processing used immunoSEQ software, and repertoire analyses used the LymphoSeq R package. For each TRB dataset, clonality was calculated as 1 minus normalized Shannon entropy, and the Gini coefficient was computed as well. To infer phenotypes in unsorted samples, TRB sequences from sorted subsets of the recipient or donor were mapped onto unsorted samples from the same recipient. What TCRdb holds here is the immuneACCESS table cut down to in-frame rearrangements. Part of the clones is not present; checked against another copy, under half of the missing clones reflect an unresolved V gene, and the others are unexplained. Clone size and the V and J calls come from that table; the DNA yielded D and trimming. The sample table holds a few thousand clones, of which over 65% were seen once. Roughly 10% of the sample rests with the top ten.

The data derive from a study of T cells after posttransplantation cyclophosphamide (dated by TCRdb to about 2016). A note on the overall study: Using TRB sequencing, the study followed how the T cell repertoire reconstituted after myeloablative bone marrow transplantation in which posttransplantation cyclophosphamide served as GVHD prophylaxis. Samples from some 33 PTCy-treated patients and 15 to 20 related bone marrow donors of those patients were subjected to antigen receptor sequencing. Blood from every one of the roughly 35 PTCy patients who had 1-year posttransplant specimens underwent TRB sequencing. TRB sequencing was also done on up to about 3 additional blood samples from 2 to 5.2 years after transplant in 3 patients, and on pretransplant blood from several patients. TRA and TRB clonality were tightly correlated in about ten samples, so subsequent TCR analyses focused on TRB only. Public TRB sequences were compared against a database of over 3,000 sequences linked to responses to pathogens, tumor antigens, self-antigens and alloantigens.

Per the germline V gene, MNHEY is the CDR1 and SVGAGI is the CDR2. V lost 2 bases and J lost 4 bases; the stretch between them is 12 bases long. CDR3 length: 14 amino acids, cysteine to phenylalanine. CDR3 DNA only is kept here, 42 bases in frame from base 1. The paper's findings and limits, for the study overall: Across 45 patients, recipient CMV seropositivity and CMV reactivation were highly associated with TRB clonality; PTCy diversity was similar to CNI/methotrexate controls. The TRB repertoires of T cells infiltrating skin or GI tract showed only limited overlap with the TRB repertoires of T cells in blood. At 1-2 months, donor-recipient similarity was low but rose over the first year, and the later blood repertoires were often dominated by donor CD8+ memory clones.

On the day of marrow donation, related bone marrow donors gave peripheral blood samples. Peripheral blood and bone marrow mononuclear cells were isolated by Ficoll-Hypaque density centrifugation and cryopreserved. CD4+ and CD8+ T cells, including naive and memory subsets, were sorted by FACS on a FACSAria II. This TCR derives from a woman in her forties or fifties in good health and a related stem cell transplant donor. The chain uses TRBV6-5 and TRBJ2-7, with the D segment identity uncertain. The sequencing input was CD8+ T cells sorted from PBMCs. The CDR3 loop reads CASSYGSDKYEQYF. The DNA reads as follows: TGTGCCAGCAGTTACGGAAGTGACAAGTACGAGCAGTACTTC.